The sequence of this T cell receptor beta chain was determined in a study of T cell responses to AZD1222 COVID-19 vaccine. Broader study findings: A mostly white British donor set with more females was recruited, and clonal diversity was possibly underestimated. The breadth and depth of Spike-specific TCRs increased once two AZD1222 doses had been given.

Regarding this clone: Its antigen is undetermined.

V lost 3 bases and J 6 bases, leaving 5 bases between the germline ends. Germline V lookup: CDR1 SEHNR, CDR2 FQNEAQ (reference sequence). CDR3 length: 11 amino acids. Clones were read by immunoSEQ multiplex PCR, and TCRdb kept only the in-frame ones, dropping some. The sample holds 70,000 or so clones, about nine tenths seen once. V and J are TRBV7-9 and TRBJ1-1; D uncertain. The source is an adult in good health. The starting material was peripheral blood, obtained on day 0 of AZD1222 vaccination. DNA for the CDR3: TGTGCCAGCAGCTTGATGGCTGAAGCTTTCTTT. It encodes CASSLMAEAFF.